This T cell receptor (beta chain) was sequenced during a study of blood T cells in healthy people across ages. General study findings and limits: Researchers said unsorted PBMCs prevented a conclusive naive versus antigen-experienced comparison. Possibly confounding the expanded clonotype changes was the fact that donor CMV status was unknown.

The authors ran a second PCR of about 6 to 12 cycles using a sample-barcoded 5' primer and a J-beta primer mix. MiXCR, applied by TCRdb to the 5' RACE reads, yields one record per CDR3 protein. Found here are approximately 780,000 distinct CDR3 sequences, approximately 24% of them singletons; the top ten hold 2.5% to 3.5%. Healthy Caucasian individuals from Russia aged about 6 to 95 served as donors. CDR3 length: 13 residues. V gave up 4 bases and J gave up 10 bases, with 11 bases separating them. Points on this clonotype: The antigen is not known.

These data also featured in a second study, about T cells of mothers and their children.

Sequenced input: blood. This sequence originates from a boy aged 5-17 years in good health. The chain links TRBV12-3 or TRBV12-4 to TRBJ1-6; D is possibly TRBD1 (5 bases). The CDR3 nucleotides read TGTGCCAGCAGTTCTGCAGGGACCTCACCCCTCCACTTT. Its protein product is CASSSAGTSPLHF.